These 30 T cell receptor beta chains were sequenced from one sample in a study of T cell responses to AZD1222 COVID-19 vaccine (dated by TCRdb to about 2021). The sample's time point, from its label and the paper: baseline before first vaccination. The receptor library was made with the immunoSEQ multiplex PCR assay. Imported from immuneACCESS, the table was reduced by TCRdb to in-frame sequences with V and J called. These copies leave out some clones; in studies compared against another copy, an unresolved V gene accounts for under half, and the cause of the remainder is not known. This sample is represented by some 150,000 clones; around nine tenths of them were singletons. Approximately 19% of the sample lies in the top ten. Source: peripheral blood, taken on day 0 of AZD1222 vaccination. These receptors were taken from an adult in good health.

This chain links TRBV7-3 with TRBJ1-3; 7 positions match TRBD1. CDR1 and CDR2 from the germline V gene are SGHTA and FQGTGA. CDR3 size: 15 residues. V shed 0 bases and J 4 bases; nucleotides not matched to a gene: 3. CDR3 DNA: TGTGCCAGCAGCTTAACGGCGGACAGGGGAAACACCATATATTTT. This codes for CASSLTADRGNTIYF. The full variable domain, rest sourced from reference TRBV7-3 and TRBJ1-3, is GAGVSQTPSNKVTEKGKYVELRCDPISGHTALYWYRQSLGQGPEFLIYFQGTGAADDSGLPNDRFFAVRPEGSVSTLKIQRTERGDSAVYLCASSLTADRGNTIYFGEGSWLTVV.

The chain recombines TRBV4-1 with TRBJ1-4, with no clear D. Germline V lookup: CDR1 MGHRA, CDR2 YSYEKL. V lost 2 bases and J lost 11, with 6 bases in between. This CDR3 spans 11 amino acids. The CDR3 region is CASSQRGKLFF. CDR3 sequence (DNA): TGCGCCAGCAGCCAACGGGGTAAACTGTTTTTT.

V usage is TRBV28 and J usage is TRBJ1-5; D remains unclear. The CDR3 extends over 15 amino acids. Trimming took 8 bases from V and 2 from J, leaving 16 bases between them. Germline CDR1 reads MDHEN; CDR2 reads SYDVKM. CDR3 loop: CASGLYLFGNQPQHF. The CDR3 DNA follows: TGTGCCAGCGGGCTTTATTTGTTTGGCAATCAGCCCCAGCATTTT.

CDR3 loop: CASSQVGWEEGNTIYF. CDR3 DNA sequence: TGTGCCAGCAGCCAAGTCGGGTGGGAGGAGGGAAACACCATATATTTT. The chain is built from TRBV3-1 (or the pseudogene TRBV3-2) and TRBJ1-3; D remains ambiguous. Looked up from germline, CDR1 is LGHDT and CDR2 is YNNKEL (reference sequence). The CDR3 sequence is 16 residues long. Trimming shortened V by 1 base and J by 4 bases, and 14 bases separated the two germline ends.

Turning to this clone: At the DNA level, this CDR3 is encoded by other sequences in the same sample as well. The rearrangement uses TRBV24-1 and TRBJ2-1; tentative D call: TRBD1 (5 bases). The CDR3 is made up of 15 amino acids. V gave up 0 bases and J gave up 4 bases, with 9 bases separating them. Germline V gene lookup returns CDR1 KGHDR and CDR2 SFDVKD. This CDR3 is CATSDLGQGYNEQFF. The DNA of the CDR3 is TGTGCCACCAGTGATTTGGGGCAGGGATACAATGAGCAGTTCTTC.

The chain is built from TRBV3-1 (or the pseudogene TRBV3-2) and TRBJ2-7; TRBD2 matches 7 bases. With 0 bases clipped from V and 7 bases from J, the junction kept 6 bases outside the gene matches. The CDR3 consists of 14 residues. Germline loops: CDR1 LGHDT, CDR2 YNNKEL (reference sequence). CDR3 region: CASSQDPSGGEQYF. The CDR3 DNA is TGTGCCAGCAGCCAAGATCCCTCCGGGGGGGAGCAGTACTTC.

The chain joins TRBV14 to TRBJ1-1; D is unresolved. Germline V gene data show CDR1 as SGHDN and CDR2 as FVKESK. The CDR3 extends over 16 amino acids. V was pared by 6 bases and J by 0 bases, with 17 bases between. The CDR3 reads CASRSQQDPLNTEAFF. The CDR3 DNA is TGTGCCAGCAGATCCCAGCAGGACCCACTGAACACTGAAGCTTTCTTT.

J is TRBJ2-5 and V is TRBV9; no firm D call. The CDR3 extends over 14 amino acids. In germline, CDR1 is SGDLS, CDR2 YYNGEE. V was cut by 4 bases and J by 1 base, with 11 bases left in between. CDR3 sequence reads: CASSPDPRQETQYF. In DNA form, the CDR3 reads TGTGCCAGCAGCCCAGATCCCCGCCAAGAGACCCAGTACTTC.

The chain has TRBV12-5 and TRBJ2-1; 7 bases map to TRBD1. Losses at the gene ends were 6 bases for V and 0 bases for J; bases not matched to a gene: 5. The germline CDR1 and CDR2 sequences are LGHNT and FRNRAP. This CDR3 region has 15 residues. The DNA for the CDR3 is TGTGCTAGTGGGACGGGACAGAGCTCCTACAATGAGCAGTTCTTC. Translating gives CASGTGQSSYNEQFF.

V is TRBV30 and J is TRBJ1-5; D may be TRBD1 (5 bases). Germline CDR1 and CDR2: GTSNPN and SVGIG (reference sequence). Trimming pared 1 base from V and 4 bases from J, leaving 11 bases between. The CDR3 totals 14 residues. The CDR3 DNA follows: TGTGCCTGGAGTGGTGGGGGTATAAATCAGCCCCAGCATTTT. Amino acids: CAWSGGGINQPQHF. Full variable domain (missing parts from reference TRBV30 and TRBJ1-5): SQTIHQWPATLVQPVGSPLSLECTVEGTSNPNLYWYRQAAGRGLQLLFYSVGIGQISSEVPQNLSASRPQDRQFILSSKKLLLSDSGFYLCAWSGGGINQPQHFGDGTRLSIL.

This clone was seen once. The rearrangement joins TRBV27 to TRBJ2-7; 7 bases align to TRBD1. The CDR3 is made up of 16 amino acids. CDR1 is MNHEY, CDR2 SMNVEV, per germline (reference sequence). J lost 3 bases, V lost 0 bases, and 8 bases had no gene match. The CDR3 reads CASSLSNQGVSYEQYF. The CDR3 DNA reads TGTGCCAGCAGTTTATCGAACCAGGGGGTTAGCTACGAGCAGTACTTC.

The rearrangement links TRBV7-6 to TRBJ1-2; 9 positions agree with TRBD1. Germline V gives CDR1 SGHVS, CDR2 FNYEAQ. This CDR3 is built from 16 residues. Unmatched junction bases numbered 11, after V lost 5 bases and J lost 4 bases. This chain's CDR3 is CASSPSGRQGVYGYTF. As DNA, the CDR3 is TGTGCCAGCAGCCCATCCGGGAGACAGGGGGTCTATGGCTACACCTTC.

The CDR3 nucleotides read TGCAGCGTTGAGGTGGGGGGCCGCATTAGCTCCTACAATGAGCAGTTCTTC. This translates into CSVEVGGRISSYNEQFF. The V and J genes are TRBV29-1 and TRBJ2-1; D assignment may be TRBD1 or TRBD2 (6 bases each). Trimming took 3 bases from V and 0 from J, leaving 18 bases between them. This CDR3 has 17 residues. The germline CDR1 and CDR2 sequences are SQVTM and ANQGSEA.

The chain carries TRBV3-1 (or the pseudogene TRBV3-2) and TRBJ1-3; D not certain. Trimming took off 2 bases at V and 2 bases at J, with 7 bases between the two ends. Per germline, CDR1 LGHDT and CDR2 YNNKEL (reference sequence). The CDR3 extends over 14 amino acids. The chain's CDR3 is CASSQRETGNTIYF. Written as DNA, the CDR3 is TGTGCCAGCAGCCAAAGGGAAACTGGAAACACCATATATTTT.

J is TRBJ2-1 and V is TRBV20-1; possible D gene TRBD1, 5 bases. Germline assignment: CDR1 DFQATT and CDR2 SNEGSKA (reference sequence). The CDR3 is made up of 13 amino acids. Trimming left V 3 bases short and J 5 bases short, with 11 bases between. This CDR3 reads CSASIGVDNEQFF. CDR3 DNA: TGCAGTGCTAGTATAGGGGTGGACAATGAGCAGTTCTTC.

The J gene is TRBJ1-6, the V gene TRBV14; the D is unclear. V gave up 1 base and J gave up 12 bases, with 4 bases separating them. From germline, CDR1 is SGHDN and CDR2 FVKESK. This CDR3 contains 11 residues. The CDR3 region is CASSQGVPLHF. CDR3 sequence (DNA): TGTGCCAGCAGCCAAGGAGTACCCCTCCACTTT.

This chain joins TRBV27 and TRBJ1-1; a possible D gene is TRBD1 (5 bases). The CDR3 is 15 amino acids. The V gene's germline CDR1 is MNHEY and CDR2 SMNVEV (reference sequence). The V end lost 4 bases, the J end lost 0 bases, and 12 bases lay between the germline ends. The CDR3 loop reads CASSSPGRLNTEAFF. Written as DNA, the CDR3 is TGTGCCAGCAGTTCCCCGGGACGGCTGAACACTGAAGCTTTCTTT.

This sequence joins TRBV5-4 and TRBJ2-2; D might be TRBD1 or TRBD2, each matching 5 bases. Germline assignment: CDR1 SGHNT and CDR2 YYREEE (reference sequence). The CDR3 is 15 amino acids. The V end lost 1 base, the J end lost 6 bases, and 13 bases lay between the germline ends. The CDR3 nucleotides are TGTGCCAGCAGCTTGAACGAGGGGAAGGCCGGGGAGCTGTTTTTT. Protein: CASSLNEGKAGELFF.

The chain uses TRBV25-1 and TRBJ2-2; 8 bases line up with TRBD2. The V segment lost 6 bases and the J segment 4 bases; nucleotides outside the gene matches: 1. CDR1 and CDR2 from the germline V gene are MGHDK and SYGVNS. There are 13 residues in the CDR3. In nucleotides, the CDR3 is TGTGCCAGCAGCCTAGCGGGCACCGGGGAGCTGTTTTTT. Amino acids: CASSLAGTGELFF.

This clone was counted a single time. This chain joins TRBV27 and TRBJ1-5, with TRBD1 matching over 8 bases. This CDR3 is 15 amino acids long. Losses at the gene ends were 1 base for V and 7 bases for J; bases not matched to a gene: 6. Germline loops: CDR1 MNHEY, CDR2 SMNVEV (reference sequence). This CDR3 reads CASSLLLGQDQPQHF. CDR3 DNA: TGTGCCAGCAGTTTATTACTGGGACAGGACCAGCCCCAGCATTTT.

This rearrangement joins TRBV7-6 to TRBJ2-1; no clear D. Germline assignment: CDR1 SGHVS and CDR2 FNYEAQ. Trimming took 5 bases from V and 0 from J, leaving 8 bases between them. CDR3 length: 14 residues. CDR3 DNA: TGTGCCAGCAGCCCGCTGGGCTCCTACAATGAGCAGTTCTTC. Residues: CASSPLGSYNEQFF. Full variable domain (missing parts from reference TRBV7-6 and TRBJ2-1): GAGVSQSPRYKVTKRGQDVALRCDPISGHVSLYWYRQALGQGPEFLTYFNYEAQQDKSGLPNDRFSAERPEGSISTLTIQRTEQRDSAMYRCASSPLGSYNEQFFGPGTRLTVL.

The CDR3 is CASSQVASVRGSAEAFF. The CDR3 nucleotides are TGTGCCAGCAGCCAAGTAGCCAGCGTCAGGGGATCGGCTGAAGCTTTCTTT. This chain joins TRBV14 and TRBJ1-1; perhaps TRBD1 as D (6 bases). This CDR3 is 17 amino acids long. Germline V gene lookup returns CDR1 SGHDN and CDR2 FVKESK. The V gene lost 1 base and the J gene lost 6 bases, with 21 bases spanning the gap.

The chain has TRBV27 and TRBJ1-2, with a possible D match to TRBD1 (5 bases). V lost 5 bases to trimming and J lost 4 bases, with 8 bases between them. The V gene's germline CDR1 is MNHEY and CDR2 SMNVEV (reference sequence). The CDR3 contains 12 residues. This CDR3 is CASSAGTYGYTF. In DNA, the CDR3 is TGTGCCAGCAGTGCAGGGACCTATGGCTACACCTTC.

J is TRBJ1-1 and V is TRBV18; no reliable D call. V was cut by 0 bases and J by 0 bases, with 11 bases left in between. From germline, CDR1 is KGHSH and CDR2 LQKENI. The length of the CDR3 is 16 residues. Here the CDR3 reads CASSPPLSKVNTEAFF. In DNA form, the CDR3 reads TGTGCCAGCTCACCACCCTTGTCAAAAGTGAACACTGAAGCTTTCTTT.

The CDR3 region is CASRPAGAAGYTF. The CDR3 nucleotides are TGTGCCAGCAGGCCAGCGGGGGCGGCCGGCTACACCTTC. J is TRBJ1-2 and V is TRBV25-1, with D possibly matching TRBD1 (6 bases). The germline V and J ends were trimmed by 6 bases and 8 bases, with 16 bases remaining between them. CDR3 length equals 13 residues. Germline assignment: CDR1 MGHDK and CDR2 SYGVNS.

The chain has TRBV19 and TRBJ2-1; 8 nucleotides line up with TRBD1. CDR1 and CDR2 (germline): LNHDA, SQIVND (reference sequence). CDR3 length: 15 residues. Trimming removed 4 bases from V and 4 bases from J; junction bases left unmatched: 6. CDR3 residues: CASSNTGGLYNEQFF. The CDR3 DNA is TGTGCCAGTAGTAATACAGGGGGGCTTTACAATGAGCAGTTCTTC.

The J gene is TRBJ1-1, the V gene TRBV5-1; 7 bases are a match to TRBD1. Trimming removed 5 bases from V and 7 bases from J; junction bases left unmatched: 8. The CDR3 has 13 residues. Germline assignment: CDR1 SGHRS and CDR2 YFSETQ. CDR3 protein: CASSRRDRDEAFF. The CDR3 bases are TGCGCCAGCAGTCGCCGGGACAGAGATGAAGCTTTCTTT.

V usage is TRBV7-8 and J usage is TRBJ1-6; D remains ambiguous. Germline CDR1 SGHVS, CDR2 FQNEAQ. Between the trimmed V and J ends, which lost 5 bases and 13 bases, there was a span of 9 bases. The CDR3 runs 11 residues. CDR3 loop: CASSGSVPLHF. The CDR3 bases are TGTGCCAGCAGCGGGTCTGTCCCCCTCCACTTT.

V and J are TRBV7-8 and TRBJ1-6, with D tentatively TRBD1 (6 bases). With 2 bases removed from V and 7 bases from J, the gap between germline ends came to 12 bases. This CDR3 has 15 residues. CDR1 is SGHVS and CDR2 is FQNEAQ in the germline V gene. CDR3 residues: CASSLRGGRNSPLHF. In nucleotides, the CDR3 is TGTGCCAGCAGCTTAAGGGGGGGGAGAAATTCACCCCTCCACTTT. Combining the CDR3 with reference TRBV7-8 and TRBJ1-6 gives the whole variable domain GAGVSQSPRYKVAKRGQDVALRCDPISGHVSLFWYQQALGQGPEFLTYFQNEAQLDKSGLPSDRFFAERPEGSVSTLKIQRTQQEDSAVYLCASSLRGGRNSPLHFGNGTRLTVT.

This sequence joins TRBV9 and TRBJ1-6; 7 positions match TRBD1. V gave up 4 bases and J gave up 9 bases; unmatched junction bases: 13. Germline V gene lookup returns CDR1 SGDLS and CDR2 YYNGEE. This CDR3 region has 16 residues. CDR3 protein: CASSLGEGGAGSPLHF. In DNA form, the CDR3 reads TGTGCCAGCAGCCTAGGAGAAGGGGGCGCAGGTTCACCCCTCCACTTT.